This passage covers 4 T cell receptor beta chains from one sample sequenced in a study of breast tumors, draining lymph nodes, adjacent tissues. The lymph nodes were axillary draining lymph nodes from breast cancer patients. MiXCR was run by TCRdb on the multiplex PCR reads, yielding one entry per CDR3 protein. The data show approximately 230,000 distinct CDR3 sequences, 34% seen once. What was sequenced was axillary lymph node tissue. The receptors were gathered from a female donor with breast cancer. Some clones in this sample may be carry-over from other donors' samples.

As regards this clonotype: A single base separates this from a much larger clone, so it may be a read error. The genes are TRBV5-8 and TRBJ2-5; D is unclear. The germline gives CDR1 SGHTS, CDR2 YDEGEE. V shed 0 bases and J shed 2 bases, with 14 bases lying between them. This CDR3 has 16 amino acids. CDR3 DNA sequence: TGTGCCAGCAGCTTGGCCGTCACCTACTCGCAAGAGACCCAGTACTTC. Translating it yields CASSLAVTYSQETQYF.

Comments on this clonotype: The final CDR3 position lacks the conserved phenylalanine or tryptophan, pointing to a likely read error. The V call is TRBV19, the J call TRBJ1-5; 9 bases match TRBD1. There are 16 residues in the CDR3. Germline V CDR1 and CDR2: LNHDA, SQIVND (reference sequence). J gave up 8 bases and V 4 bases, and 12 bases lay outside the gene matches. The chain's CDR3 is CASSTMGQGLVEPQHS. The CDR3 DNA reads TGTGCCAGTAGTACGATGGGACAGGGTCTGGTTGAGCCCCAGCATTCT.

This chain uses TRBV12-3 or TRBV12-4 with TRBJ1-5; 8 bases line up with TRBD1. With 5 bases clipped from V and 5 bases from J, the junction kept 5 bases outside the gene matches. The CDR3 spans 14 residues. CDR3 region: CASSVRTGYQPQHF. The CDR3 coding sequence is TGTGCCAGCAGTGTAAGGACAGGGTATCAGCCCCAGCATTTT.

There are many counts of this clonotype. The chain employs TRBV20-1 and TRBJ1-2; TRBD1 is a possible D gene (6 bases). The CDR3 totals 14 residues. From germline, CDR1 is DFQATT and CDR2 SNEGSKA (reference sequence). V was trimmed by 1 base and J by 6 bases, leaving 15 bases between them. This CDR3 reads CSARVRGTSHGYTF. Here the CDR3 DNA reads TGCAGTGCTAGAGTTCGCGGGACATCGCATGGCTACACCTTC.